Shown below are 12 T cell receptor beta chains from a single sample sequenced in a study of response to subunit inactivated influenza vaccine. MiXCR was run by TCRdb on the RT-PCR reads, yielding one entry per CDR3 protein. The table shows around 580,000 distinct CDR3 sequences, with around 15% occurring only once. This material consisted of PBMCs from blood, taken 12 days after vaccination. All receptors derive from a man aged 45-65 years who received an inactivated influenza vaccine.

The chain carries TRBV20-1 and TRBJ2-1; a possible D gene is TRBD1 (5 bases). V gave up 8 bases and J gave up 5 bases, with 22 bases separating them. The CDR3 runs to 15 residues. The germline V gene has CDR1 DFQATT and CDR2 SNEGSKA (reference sequence). The CDR3 DNA reads as TGCAGTTGGGGCCAGGCTCCGGGCAGAGACAATGAGCAGTTCTTC. Residues: CSWGQAPGRDNEQFF.

This clonotype was seen at least ten times. CDR3 sequence (DNA): TGTGCCATCAGTGAGTCCTTACTCCCAGGCGCAGATACGCAGTATTTT. Its protein is CAISESLLPGADTQYF. The chain joins TRBV10-3 to TRBJ2-3, with D unresolved. Germline-derived CDR1 and CDR2 are ENHRY and SYGVKD. V was pared by 0 bases and J by 4 bases, with 14 bases between. There are 16 residues in the CDR3.

The J gene is TRBJ1-2, the V gene TRBV14; D not resolved. Between the trimmed V and J ends, which lost 0 bases and 7 bases, there was a span of 15 bases. Germline CDR1 is SGHDN and CDR2 is FVKESK. The CDR3 sequence is 15 residues long. CDR3 DNA: TGTGCCAGCAGCCAAGAACCGATCCCAGGATCTGGCTACACCTTC. Translating gives CASSQEPIPGSGYTF.

The chain uses TRBV7-9 and TRBJ2-7; no definite D call. V lost 1 base and J 2 bases, leaving 9 bases between the germline ends. This CDR3 spans 14 amino acids. The V gene's germline CDR1 is SEHNR and CDR2 FQNEAQ (reference sequence). DNA for the CDR3: TGTGCCAGCAGCTTAGTAGTGGTTCCCTACGAGCAGTACTTC. Protein: CASSLVVVPYEQYF.

This clonotype came up many times. The V call is TRBV12-3 or TRBV12-4, the J call TRBJ1-1; the match to TRBD1 covers 9 bases. V gave up 7 bases and J gave up 5 bases; unmatched junction bases: 5. This CDR3 has 13 residues. CDR3 DNA: TGTGCCAGCATCCCAGGACAGGGGACTGAAGCTTTCTTT. Translation: CASIPGQGTEAFF.

This clonotype was detected ten times or more. This chain uses TRBV7-9 with TRBJ2-7; 7 bases line up with TRBD1. The CDR3 has 13 residues. After removal of 3 bases from V and 7 bases from J, the junction contained 6 bases not matched to a gene. In germline, CDR1 is SEHNR, CDR2 FQNEAQ (reference sequence). The CDR3 loop reads CASSFPGQTEQYF. CDR3 nucleotide sequence: TGTGCCAGCAGCTTCCCGGGACAGACAGAGCAGTACTTC.

This clonotype was recorded a few times. V usage is TRBV2 and J usage is TRBJ2-4; D gene ambiguous. Germline V gene data show CDR1 as SNHLY and CDR2 as FYNNEI. V was shortened by 4 bases and J by 8 bases, with 9 bases between the two germline ends. CDR3 length equals 12 residues. The CDR3 spells CASSGSQDIQYF. The CDR3 DNA follows: TGTGCCAGCAGTGGTTCCCAAGACATTCAGTACTTC. The full variable domain, with the rest looked up from reference TRBV2 and TRBJ2-4, is EPEVTQTPSHQVTQMGQEVILRCVPISNHLYFYWYRQILGQKVEFLVSFYNNEISEKSEIFDDQFSVERPDGSNFTLKIRSTKLEDSAMYFCASSGSQDIQYFGAGTRLSVL.

This clonotype was seen at least ten times. J is TRBJ1-1 and V is TRBV5-1, with 7 bases that match TRBD1. This CDR3 is 15 amino acids long. The trim removed 4 bases at V and 6 bases at J, leaving 12 bases unmatched. Germline CDR1 and CDR2: SGHRS and YFSETQ. The CDR3 coding sequence is TGCGCCAGCAGCCAAGACAGGGCGGTAGTTTCTGAAGCTTTCTTT. This codes for CASSQDRAVVSEAFF.

A few counts support this clonotype. The genes are TRBV6-5 and TRBJ2-5; TRBD1 matches 7 bases. The CDR3 runs 14 residues. Germline CDR1 and CDR2: MNHEY and SVGAGI. The V and J ends lost 4 bases and 3 bases, in that order; junction bases with no gene match: 5. In nucleotides, the CDR3 is TGTGCCAGCAGTTTCAGACAGGGCAAAGAGACCCAGTACTTC. Translation: CASSFRQGKETQYF.

J is TRBJ2-7 and V is TRBV7-6; D remains ambiguous. Trimming left V 5 bases short and J 4 bases short, with 15 bases between. This CDR3 spans 14 amino acids. CDR1 and CDR2 (germline): SGHVS, FNYEAQ. CDR3 bases: TGTGCCAGCAGCCTCGGACGCCCTGGGTACGAGCAGTACTTC. This codes for CASSLGRPGYEQYF.

In its sample, this clonotype was seen a few times. The V and J genes are TRBV11-1 and TRBJ2-5, with 9 nucleotides matching TRBD2. Germline V CDR1 and CDR2: SGHAT, FQDESV (reference sequence). This CDR3 spans 19 amino acids. V gave up 3 bases and J gave up 2 bases; unmatched junction bases: 16. The CDR3 DNA reads TGTGCCAGCAGCTTGCCTGATTGGTTGGGACTAGCAGTACAAGAGACCCAGTACTTC. Translation: CASSLPDWLGLAVQETQYF.

Ten or more counts support this clonotype. The J gene is TRBJ2-2, the V gene TRBV10-3, with 9 bases fitting TRBD1. The CDR3 has 15 residues. V lost 4 bases and J lost 7; bases outside the gene matches: 7. The germline V gene has CDR1 ENHRY and CDR2 SYGVKD. CDR3 protein: CAISAGQGLNGELFF. CDR3 in DNA: TGTGCCATCAGTGCGGGACAGGGATTGAACGGGGAGCTGTTTTTT.